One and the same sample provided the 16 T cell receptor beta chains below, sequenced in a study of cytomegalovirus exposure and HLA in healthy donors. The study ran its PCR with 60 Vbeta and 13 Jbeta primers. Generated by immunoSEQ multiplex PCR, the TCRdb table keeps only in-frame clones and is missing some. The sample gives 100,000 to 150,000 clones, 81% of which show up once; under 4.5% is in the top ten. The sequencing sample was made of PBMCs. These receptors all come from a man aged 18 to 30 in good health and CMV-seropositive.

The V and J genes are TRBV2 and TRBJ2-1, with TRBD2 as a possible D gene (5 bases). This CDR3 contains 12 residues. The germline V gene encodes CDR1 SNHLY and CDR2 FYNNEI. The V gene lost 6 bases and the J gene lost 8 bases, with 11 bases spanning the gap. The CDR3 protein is CASRVGSDEQFF. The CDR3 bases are TGTGCCAGCAGGGTGGGGAGTGATGAGCAGTTCTTC.

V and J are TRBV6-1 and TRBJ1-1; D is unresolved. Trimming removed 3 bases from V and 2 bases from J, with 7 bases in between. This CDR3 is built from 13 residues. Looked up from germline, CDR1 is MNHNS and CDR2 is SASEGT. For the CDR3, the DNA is TGTGCCAGCAGTGAGTATAGAAACACTGAAGCTTTCTTT. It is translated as CASSEYRNTEAFF.

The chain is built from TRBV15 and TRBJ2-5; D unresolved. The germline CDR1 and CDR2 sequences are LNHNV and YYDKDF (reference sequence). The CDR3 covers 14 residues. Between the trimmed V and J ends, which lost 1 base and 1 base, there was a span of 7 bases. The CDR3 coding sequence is TGTGCCACCAGCAGAGGTCAGATCCAAGAGACCCAGTACTTC. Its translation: CATSRGQIQETQYF.

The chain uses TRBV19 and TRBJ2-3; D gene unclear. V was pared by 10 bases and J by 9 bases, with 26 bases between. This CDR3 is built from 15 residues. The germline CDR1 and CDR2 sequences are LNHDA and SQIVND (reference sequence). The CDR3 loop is CAITSWWQSNGTQYF. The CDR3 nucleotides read TGTGCCATCACGTCTTGGTGGCAGTCCAACGGGACGCAGTATTTT.

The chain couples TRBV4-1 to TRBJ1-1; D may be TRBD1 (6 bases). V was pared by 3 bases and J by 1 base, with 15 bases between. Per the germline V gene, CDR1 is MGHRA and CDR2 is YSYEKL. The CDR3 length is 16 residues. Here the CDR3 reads CASSQLQGSTNTEAFF. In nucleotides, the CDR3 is TGCGCCAGCAGCCAGCTACAGGGATCAACGAACACTGAAGCTTTCTTT.

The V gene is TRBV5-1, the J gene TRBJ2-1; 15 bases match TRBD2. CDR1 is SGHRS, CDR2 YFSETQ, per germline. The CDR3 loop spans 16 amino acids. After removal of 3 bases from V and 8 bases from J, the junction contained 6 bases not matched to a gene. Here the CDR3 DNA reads TGCGCCAGCAGCTGGACGGGACTAGCGGGAGGCGATGAGCAGTTCTTC. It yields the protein CASSWTGLAGGDEQFF. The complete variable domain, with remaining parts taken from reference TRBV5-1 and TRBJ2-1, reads KAGVTQTPRYLIKTRGQQVTLSCSPISGHRSVSWYQQTPGQGLQFLFEYFSETQRNKGNFPGRFSGRQFSNSRSEMNVSTLELGDSALYLCASSWTGLAGGDEQFFGPGTRLTVL.

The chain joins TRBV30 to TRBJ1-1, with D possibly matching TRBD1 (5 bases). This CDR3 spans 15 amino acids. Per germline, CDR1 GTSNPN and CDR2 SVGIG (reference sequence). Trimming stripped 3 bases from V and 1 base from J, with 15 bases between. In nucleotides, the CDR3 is TGTGCCTGGAGCGAACCGGGACTGCAGAACACTGAAGCTTTCTTT. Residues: CAWSEPGLQNTEAFF. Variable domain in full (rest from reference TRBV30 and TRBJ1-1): SQTIHQWPATLVQPVGSPLSLECTVEGTSNPNLYWYRQAAGRGLQLLFYSVGIGQISSEVPQNLSASRPQDRQFILSSKKLLLSDSGFYLCAWSEPGLQNTEAFFGQGTRLTVV.

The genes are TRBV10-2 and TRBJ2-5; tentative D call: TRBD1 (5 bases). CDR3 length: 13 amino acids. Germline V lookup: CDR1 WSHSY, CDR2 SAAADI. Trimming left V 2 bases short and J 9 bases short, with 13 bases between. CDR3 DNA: TGCGCCAGCAGTGAGGCCAGGGAAGCCCCCCAGTACTTC. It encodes CASSEAREAPQYF.

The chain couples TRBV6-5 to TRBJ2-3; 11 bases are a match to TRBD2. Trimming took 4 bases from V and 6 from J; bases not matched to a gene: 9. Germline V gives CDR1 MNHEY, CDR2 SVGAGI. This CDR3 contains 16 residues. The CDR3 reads CASSLRTSGGSDTQYF. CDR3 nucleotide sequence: TGTGCCAGCAGTTTAAGAACTAGCGGGGGATCGGATACGCAGTATTTT.

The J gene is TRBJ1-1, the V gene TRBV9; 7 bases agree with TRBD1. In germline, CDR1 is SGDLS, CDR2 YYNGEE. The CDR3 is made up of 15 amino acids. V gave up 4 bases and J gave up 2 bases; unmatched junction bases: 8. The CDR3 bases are TGTGCCAGCAGCCTAGGGGGCATCGGCAACACTGAAGCTTTCTTT. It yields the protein CASSLGGIGNTEAFF.

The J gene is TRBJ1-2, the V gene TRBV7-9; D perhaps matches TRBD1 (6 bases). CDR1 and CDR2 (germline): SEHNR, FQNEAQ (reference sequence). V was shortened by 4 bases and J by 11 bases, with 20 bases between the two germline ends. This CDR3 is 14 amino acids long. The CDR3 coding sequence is TGTGCCAGCAGCTCTAGCGGAAGGAGGGGGGGATACACCTTC. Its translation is CASSSSGRRGGYTF.

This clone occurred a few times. The CDR3 loop reads CASSLAHQGANYGYTF. The CDR3 DNA is TGTGCCAGCAGCTTAGCGCACCAGGGCGCTAACTATGGCTACACCTTC. The chain carries TRBV7-6 and TRBJ1-2; maybe TRBD1 (5 bases). Trimming removed 0 bases at V and 0 bases at J, with 11 bases between. This CDR3 is built from 16 residues. Germline V gene sequence: CDR1 SGHVS, CDR2 FNYEAQ.

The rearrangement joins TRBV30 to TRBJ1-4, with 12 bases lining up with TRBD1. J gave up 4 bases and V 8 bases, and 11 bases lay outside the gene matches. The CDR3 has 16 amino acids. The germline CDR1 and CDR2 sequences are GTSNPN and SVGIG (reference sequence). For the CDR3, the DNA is TGTGCCGGACTTACGGGACAGGGGGCCCTTAATGAAAAACTGTTTTTT. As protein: CAGLTGQGALNEKLFF.

The CDR3 reads CAWNPGSNEQFF. The DNA for the CDR3 is TGTGCCTGGAACCCGGGAAGCAATGAGCAGTTCTTC. This chain links TRBV30 with TRBJ2-1, with D possibly being TRBD2 (5 bases). Looked up from germline, CDR1 is GTSNPN and CDR2 is SVGIG (reference sequence). CDR3 length equals 12 residues. Trimming took off 4 bases at V and 6 bases at J, with 10 bases between the two ends.

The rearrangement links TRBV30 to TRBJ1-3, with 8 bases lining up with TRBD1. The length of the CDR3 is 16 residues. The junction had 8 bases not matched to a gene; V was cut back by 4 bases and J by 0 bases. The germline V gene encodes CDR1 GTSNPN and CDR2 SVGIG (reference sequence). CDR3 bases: TGTGCCTGGACCCAGGGGGCACCTCTCTCTGGAAACACCATATATTTT. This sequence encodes CAWTQGAPLSGNTIYF.

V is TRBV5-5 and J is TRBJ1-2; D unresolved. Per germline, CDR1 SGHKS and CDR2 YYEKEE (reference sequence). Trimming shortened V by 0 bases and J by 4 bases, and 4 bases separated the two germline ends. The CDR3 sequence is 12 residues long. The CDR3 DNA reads TGTGCCAGCAGCTTGGACAGCTATGGCTACACCTTC. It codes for CASSLDSYGYTF.